This is a list of T cell receptor beta chains from one sample in a study of T cells in Graves' hyperthyroidism and ophthalmopathy. MiXCR, run by TCRdb on the multiplex PCR reads, gives a single entry per CDR3 protein. Of 500,000 or so distinct CDR3 sequences listed, 15% to 20% are singletons. The sample consisted of blood. The receptor set was obtained from a woman aged 18-35 years with Graves' ophthalmopathy. The conserved cysteine and the conserved F or W are not part of the CDR3 here. Each record gives: V gene, J gene, CDR3 length, CDR3 protein.

v_gene: TRBV10-3
j_gene: TRBJ2-1
len: 14
CDR3aa: AISDRQVSSYNEQF

v_gene: TRBV13
j_gene: TRBJ2-7
len: 11
CDR3aa: ASSHRGGHEQY

v_gene: TRBV27
j_gene: TRBJ2-1
len: 11
CDR3aa: ASSFGNSREQF

v_gene: TRBV4-1
j_gene: TRBJ1-1
len: 13
CDR3aa: ASSQEGSRNTEAF

v_gene: TRBV9
j_gene: TRBJ2-3
len: 12
CDR3aa: ASSGREVKDTQY

v_gene: TRBV20-1
j_gene: TRBJ2-5
len: 12
CDR3aa: SARLLGRQETQY

v_gene: TRBV30
j_gene: TRBJ2-3
len: 9
CDR3aa: AWARADTQY

v_gene: TRBV28
j_gene: TRBJ2-6
len: 14
CDR3aa: ASSPGLNSGANVLT

v_gene: TRBV5-6
j_gene: TRBJ1-5
len: 13
CDR3aa: ASSLGPGPNQPQH

v_gene: TRBV30
j_gene: TRBJ2-3
len: 14
CDR3aa: AWSGPRRGIADTQY

v_gene: TRBV27
j_gene: TRBJ2-7
len: 15
CDR3aa: ASLRKVTQSPDYEQY

v_gene: TRBV20-1
j_gene: TRBJ2-7
len: 13
CDR3aa: SADLLAGGFYEQY

v_gene: TRBV18
j_gene: TRBJ1-1
len: 14
CDR3aa: ASSPKNQGSGAEAF

v_gene: TRBV19
j_gene: TRBJ2-7
len: 17
CDR3aa: ASSTTRVSRERKPHEQY

v_gene: TRBV6-1
j_gene: TRBJ1-5
len: 14
CDR3aa: ASSPRSGGSNQPQH

v_gene: TRBV6-1
j_gene: TRBJ1-1
len: 14
CDR3aa: ASSERSRGRITEAF

v_gene: TRBV6-1
j_gene: TRBJ2-1
len: 10
CDR3aa: ASSDRGLVLF

v_gene: TRBV6-1
j_gene: TRBJ1-6
len: 11
CDR3aa: ASSKLYNSPLH

v_gene: TRBV6-1
j_gene: TRBJ1-2
len: 12
CDR3aa: ASSRDNVNYGYT

v_gene: TRBV10-3
j_gene: TRBJ2-1
len: 14
CDR3aa: AISTSSVLAYNEQF

v_gene: TRBV7-8
j_gene: TRBJ2-2
len: 14
CDR3aa: ASSQGGQGATGELF

v_gene: TRBV27
j_gene: TRBJ2-4
len: 13
CDR3aa: ASRPQGRAKNVQY

v_gene: TRBV6-1
j_gene: TRBJ1-2
len: 12
CDR3aa: ASSSGQSPYGYT

v_gene: TRBV30
j_gene: TRBJ1-5
len: 14
CDR3aa: AWRGKGTGSNQPQH

v_gene: TRBV4-1
j_gene: TRBJ2-3
len: 12
CDR3aa: ASRDRESTDTQY

v_gene: TRBV29-1
j_gene: TRBJ2-3
len: 13
CDR3aa: SVESRTSKVDTQY

v_gene: TRBV9
j_gene: TRBJ2-1
len: 13
CDR3aa: ASSVDLPSDNEQF

v_gene: TRBV11-3
j_gene: TRBJ1-1
len: 11
CDR3aa: ASSLEVNSEAF

v_gene: TRBV30
j_gene: TRBJ2-7
len: 12
CDR3aa: AWSEVDRSYEQY

v_gene: TRBV6-6
j_gene: TRBJ1-1
len: 12
CDR3aa: ASSYGVVNTEAF

v_gene: TRBV11-1
j_gene: TRBJ2-3
len: 14
CDR3aa: ASSFGGLPLGDTQY

v_gene: TRBV5-1
j_gene: TRBJ2-3
len: 16
CDR3aa: ASSAGTGSLLSTDTQY

v_gene: TRBV12-3/TRBV12-4
j_gene: TRBJ1-5
len: 14
CDR3aa: ASSRSTGRNYQPQH

v_gene: TRBV5-1
j_gene: TRBJ2-6
len: 15
CDR3aa: ASSLTGQGAGANVLT

v_gene: TRBV11-2
j_gene: TRBJ1-2
len: 12
CDR3aa: ASSLGVGVYGYT

v_gene: TRBV7-9
j_gene: TRBJ2-7
len: 10
CDR3aa: ASSDASYEQY

v_gene: TRBV28
j_gene: TRBJ2-7
len: 12
CDR3aa: ASSETVASYEQY